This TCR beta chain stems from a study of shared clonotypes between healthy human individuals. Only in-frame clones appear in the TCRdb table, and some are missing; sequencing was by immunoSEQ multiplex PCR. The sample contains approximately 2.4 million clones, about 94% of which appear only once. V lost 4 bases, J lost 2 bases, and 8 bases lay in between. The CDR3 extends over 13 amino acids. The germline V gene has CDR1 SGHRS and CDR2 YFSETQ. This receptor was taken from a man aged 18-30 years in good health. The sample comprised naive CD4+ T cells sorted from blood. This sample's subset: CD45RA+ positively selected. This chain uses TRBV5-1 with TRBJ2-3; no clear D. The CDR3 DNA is TGCGCCAGCAGCGACGGTACCACAGATACGCAGTATTTT. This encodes CASSDGTTDTQYF.